Presented here are 6 T cell receptor beta chains from one specimen sequenced in a study of STAT3 mutations in large granular lymphocyte leukemia. The study, taken as a whole, reports: Every T-LGLL patient had at least one immunodominant TCRbeta clonotype.

Data came from immunoSEQ multiplex PCR; TCRdb stores just in-frame clones and leaves some out. The sample has about 15,000 clones, about 83% seen once. These receptors are not linked to any known antigen. Sequenced sample: peripheral blood mononuclear cells. These receptors came from a man aged 50-60 years with T-cell large granular lymphocyte leukemia. Some clones in this sample may be carry-over from other donors' samples.

The chain employs TRBV12-5 and TRBJ2-3; D may be TRBD2 (6 bases). Germline values: CDR1 LGHNT, CDR2 FRNRAP. V was clipped by 4 bases and J by 4 bases, with 9 bases between them. The CDR3 contains 13 residues. DNA of the CDR3: TGTGCTAGTGGTTCGGAGGGGTCAGATACGCAGTATTTT. This translates into CASGSEGSDTQYF.

This clone has just a few counts. The chain couples TRBV6-1 to TRBJ2-2; no firm D call. V was clipped by 4 bases and J by 7 bases, with 13 bases between them. This CDR3 has 14 residues. Germline V gives CDR1 MNHNS, CDR2 SASEGT. CDR3 protein: CASSAALPSGELFF. The DNA for the CDR3 is TGTGCCAGCAGTGCAGCATTACCCAGCGGGGAGCTGTTTTTT.

This chain uses TRBV11-1 with TRBJ2-1; TRBD1 is a possible D gene (6 bases). V was clipped by 4 bases and J by 4 bases, with 17 bases between them. CDR3 size: 16 residues. The V gene's germline CDR1 is SGHAT and CDR2 FQDESV (reference sequence). In DNA form, the CDR3 reads TGTGCCAGCAGCTCCTTCGGACAGCCCGAATACAATGAGCAGTTCTTC. Translation: CASSSFGQPEYNEQFF.

The CDR3 sequence: CASSVEGQGRTDTQYF. The CDR3 bases are TGTGCCAGCAGCGTAGAGGGACAGGGGCGCACAGATACGCAGTATTTT. This chain uses TRBV9 with TRBJ2-3; 10 positions agree with TRBD1. CDR3 length: 16 residues. Germline CDR1 reads SGDLS; CDR2 reads YYNGEE. The V and J ends lost 0 bases and 1 base, in that order; junction bases with no gene match: 2.

This clone showed up just once. V gene TRBV11-2 combines with J gene TRBJ2-5; D is undetermined. Germline V gene lookup returns CDR1 SGHAT and CDR2 FQNNGV. Trimming took 5 bases from V and 3 from J, leaving 13 bases between them. The CDR3 is made up of 14 amino acids. As DNA, the CDR3 is TGTGCCAGCAGCCCAGACTTCGACAAAGAGACCCAGTACTTC. It is translated as CASSPDFDKETQYF.

This rearrangement joins TRBV6-1 to TRBJ2-7; D is uncertain. V was trimmed by 6 bases and J by 0 bases, leaving 9 bases between them. Germline V gene lookup returns CDR1 MNHNS and CDR2 SASEGT. The CDR3 totals 13 residues. The CDR3 nucleotides read TGTGCCAGCAGGTGGACGGACTCCTACGAGCAGTACTTC. Translation gives CASRWTDSYEQYF.